Below, one T cell receptor beta chain is given with its context. V was shortened by 6 bases and J by 8 bases, with 22 bases between the two germline ends. Per germline, CDR1 GTSNPN and CDR2 SVGIG (reference sequence). The CDR3 extends over 14 amino acids. The protocol was immunoSEQ multiplex PCR, while the TCRdb copy is restricted to in-frame clones and leaves out a portion. The sample consists of tens of thousands of clones, 76% of them appearing once. The sample comes from a study of blood T cell repertoires in COVID-19. Sequencing used peripheral blood. The clonotype comes from a man in his 60s with COVID-19, enrolled during active disease. The genes are TRBV30 and TRBJ1-2; D uncertain. The CDR3: CACKIHAGILGYTF. The CDR3 coding sequence is TGTGCCTGCAAAATACACGCCGGGATCTTAGGCTACACCTTC.